Detailed here is one T cell receptor (beta chain). Its binding antigen is unknown. No base quality information exists; no much larger clone differs at one position. The germline V gene specifies SNHLY as CDR1 and FYNNEI as CDR2. Trimming leaves V shorter by 6 bases and J shorter by 4 bases, with the junction holding 4 bases beyond the gene matches. The CDR3 contains 16 residues, cysteine and phenylalanine counted. Only the CDR3 DNA is retained, 48 bases long and in frame from the first base. The data were obtained in a study of blood T cell repertoires in COVID-19 (dated by TCRdb to about 2020). Background for the entire study: Samples from collaborators originated in the United States, Italy and Spain and spanned both the acute and convalescent phases of COVID-19. The prospective study material was composed of cDNA or gDNA derived from T cells, B-cell-depleted T cells, or PBMCs. Deeply sampled blood TCRbeta repertoires from subjects exposed to, actively infected with, or recovered from COVID-19 were included in the dataset. The repertoires were released in a freely available public database intended as a resource for research on the immune response to SARS-CoV-2. Samples were obtained from the ongoing ImmuneRACE study (first 160 participants) and from 1,254 subjects provided by 6 global collaborators. A de-identified subject ID, COVID-19 status, age in years and sex were almost always included in the sample metadata. Where available, HLA class I and class II types were taken from metadata supplied by the sample provider and were not determined by assay-based typing.

Paper-wide results and their limitations: Clinical and demographic metadata were provided uncurated, with the amount varying by source and participant.

TCRbeta CDR3 regions were amplified from genomic DNA using the immunoSEQ Assay, a bias-controlled multiplex PCR. The authors' pipeline ran thus. The number of nucleated cells in each sample was estimated by amplification of reference gene primers within the assay. To quantify the absolute abundance of each unique TCRbeta CDR3 rearrangement, sequence reads were collapsed and filtered. For each sample, productive Simpson clonality was calculated by taking the square root of Simpson's diversity index across productive rearrangements. The table comes from immuneACCESS by way of TCRdb, which keeps in-frame sequences with V and J called. Part of the clones is missing from these tables; in studies checked, under half for an unresolved V gene and the rest for unknown reasons. That table supplies the V and J calls and clone size; D and trimming were determined from the DNA. Present in this sample are tens of thousands of clones, around 92% of which were seen just once. Under 2.5% of the sample is in the top ten clones.

The collaborating institutions used their own protocols to collect whole blood in K2EDTA tubes. Collaborator samples were shipped for TCRbeta analysis as frozen whole blood, isolated PBMCs, or DNA extracted from either sample type. The clonotype was recovered from a woman aged 45-65 years in a cohort sampled during active COVID-19. Specimen: peripheral blood. Rearrangement joined TRBV2 to TRBJ2-2, with TRBD2 matching 14 junction bases. The CDR3 here reads CASRRGLAGVTGELFF. The nucleotides read TGTGCCAGCAGAAGGGGACTAGCGGGAGTCACCGGGGAGCTGTTTTTT.